The present T cell receptor (beta chain) was sequenced within a study of identical twins. A single record per CDR3 protein comes from TCRdb applying MiXCR to the 5' RACE reads. The profile shows approximately 500,000 distinct CDR3 sequences, 24% of them singletons. Regarding this clonotype: Antigen specificity is unknown.

General observations from the study: Insertions were fewer in abundant cord blood beta clonotypes, whereas memory repertoires showed none of this pattern. Twin-shared out-of-frame alpha sequences showed excess low generation probability.

This CDR3 region has 14 residues. V shed 4 bases and J 15 bases; nucleotides not matched to a gene: 16. Germline V lookup: CDR1 SGHRS, CDR2 YFSETQ. This sample also belongs to another study, concerning T cells expressing NK-cell markers.

The chain joins TRBV5-1 to TRBJ2-1, with 7 bases matching TRBD2. The clonotype was recovered from a woman under 30 in good health. What was sequenced was CD4+ T cells sorted from blood. CDR3 in amino acids: CASSLSGLGDYPFF. The CDR3 coding sequence is TGCGCCAGCAGCCTCTCAGGGTTAGGGGACTACCCGTTCTTC.